The 5 T cell receptor beta chains below come from one sample, sequenced in a study of blood T cell repertoires in COVID-19. Assay: immunoSEQ multiplex PCR; the TCRdb copy retains only in-frame clones and omits some. The sample consists of fewer than 250,000 clones, 75% to 90% of them appearing once. The sample comprised peripheral blood. The receptor source for this set is a man aged 40-50 years with acute or convalescent COVID-19.

The J gene is TRBJ2-2, the V gene TRBV19; no clear D. Germline CDR1 reads LNHDA; CDR2 reads SQIVND (reference sequence). Deletions cut 3 bases from V and 7 bases from J, with 6 bases between. The CDR3 spans 12 residues. The CDR3 loop reads CASSMLGGELFF. The CDR3 nucleotides are TGTGCCAGTAGTATGCTCGGCGGGGAGCTGTTTTTT.

J is TRBJ2-1 and V is TRBV19; 8 positions match TRBD1. Germline CDR1 LNHDA, CDR2 SQIVND (reference sequence). Trimming at V came to 6 bases and at J to 0 bases, leaving 4 bases not matched to a gene. The CDR3 sequence is 15 residues long. CDR3 sequence: CASSLDRGSYNEQFF. CDR3 DNA: TGTGCCAGTAGCTTAGACAGGGGCTCCTACAATGAGCAGTTCTTC.

J is TRBJ2-7 and V is TRBV2; TRBD1 might be the D (5 bases). This CDR3 has 14 residues. The V gene's germline CDR1 is SNHLY and CDR2 FYNNEI. Trimming left V 8 bases short and J 0 bases short, with 14 bases between. Here the CDR3 DNA reads TGTGCCAGCGTGAATCAGGGAAGCTCCTACGAGCAGTACTTC. Translated: CASVNQGSSYEQYF.

The J gene is TRBJ2-7, the V gene TRBV21-1; no check of the table's D call, TRBD1, against the DNA was made. TRBV21-1 is a pseudogene locus. This CDR3 spans 16 amino acids. This chain's CDR3 is CASSKVVVGQSYEQYF. CDR3 DNA sequence: TGTGCCAGCAGCAAAGTAGTAGTGGGACAGAGCTACGAGCAGTACTTC.

The J gene is TRBJ2-5, the V gene TRBV7-3, with a tentative D call TRBD1 (5 bases). Germline V gives CDR1 SGHTA, CDR2 FQGTGA. The CDR3 totals 15 residues. V was cut by 3 bases and J by 5 bases, with 16 bases left in between. The CDR3 sequence is CASSFQGRHQETQYF. DNA of the CDR3: TGTGCCAGCAGCTTCCAGGGCAGGCATCAGGAGACCCAGTACTTC.